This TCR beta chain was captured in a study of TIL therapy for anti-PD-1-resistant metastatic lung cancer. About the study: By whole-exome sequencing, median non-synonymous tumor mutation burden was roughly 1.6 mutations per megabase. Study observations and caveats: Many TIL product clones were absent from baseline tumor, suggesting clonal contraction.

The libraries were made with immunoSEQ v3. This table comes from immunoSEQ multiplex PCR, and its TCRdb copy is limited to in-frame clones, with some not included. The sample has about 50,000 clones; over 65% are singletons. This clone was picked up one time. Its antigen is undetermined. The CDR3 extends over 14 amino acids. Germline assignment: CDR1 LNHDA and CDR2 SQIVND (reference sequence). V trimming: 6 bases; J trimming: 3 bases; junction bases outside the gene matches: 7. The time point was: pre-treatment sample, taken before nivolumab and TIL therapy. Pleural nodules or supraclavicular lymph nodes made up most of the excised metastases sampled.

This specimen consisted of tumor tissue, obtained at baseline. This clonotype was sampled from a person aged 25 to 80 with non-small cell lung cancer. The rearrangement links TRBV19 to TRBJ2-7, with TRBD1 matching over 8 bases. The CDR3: CASSRTGSSYEQYF. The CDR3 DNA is TGTGCCAGTAGCCGGACAGGGAGCAGCTACGAGCAGTACTTC. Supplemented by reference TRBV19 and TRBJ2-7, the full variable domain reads DGGITQSPKYLFRKEGQNVTLSCEQNLNHDAMYWYRQDPGQGLRLIYYSQIVNDFQKGDIAEGYSVSREKKESFPLTVTSAQKNPTAFYLCASSRTGSSYEQYFGPGTRLTVT.